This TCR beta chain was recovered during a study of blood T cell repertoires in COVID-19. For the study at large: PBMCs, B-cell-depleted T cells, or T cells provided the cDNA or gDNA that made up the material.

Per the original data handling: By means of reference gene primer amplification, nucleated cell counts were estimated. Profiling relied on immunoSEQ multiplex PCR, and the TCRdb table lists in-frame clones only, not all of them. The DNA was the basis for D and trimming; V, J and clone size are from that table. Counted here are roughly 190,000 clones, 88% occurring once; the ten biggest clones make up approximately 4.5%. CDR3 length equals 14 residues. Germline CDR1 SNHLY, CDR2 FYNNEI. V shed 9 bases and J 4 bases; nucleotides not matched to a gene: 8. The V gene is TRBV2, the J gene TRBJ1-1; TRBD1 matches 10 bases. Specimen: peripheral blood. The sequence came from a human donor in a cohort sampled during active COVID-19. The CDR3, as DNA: TGTGCCAGTCATCCCGGGACAGGGGCCACTGAAGCTTTCTTT. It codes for CASHPGTGATEAFF.